These 29 T cell receptor beta chains came from one sample sequenced in a study of control samples from healthy donors and cancer patients. Clones were sequenced by immunoSEQ multiplex PCR, and TCRdb holds only the in-frame ones, with some missing. The data hold 90,000 to 150,000 clones, with more than 70% observed a single time. Sequencing input: blood. Every receptor here comes from a man aged 40-55 years in good health.

This chain connects TRBV7-3 to TRBJ2-2, with TRBD2 as a possible D gene (5 bases). The CDR3 is 15 residues long. The germline V gene encodes CDR1 SGHTA and CDR2 FQGTGA. V lost 2 bases, J lost 2 bases, and 9 bases lay in between. CDR3 nucleotides: TGTGCCAGCAGCTTACGGCGGGCTAACACCGGGGAGCTGTTTTTT. This codes for CASSLRRANTGELFF.

The J gene is TRBJ2-2, the V gene TRBV6-1; D remains unclear. The germline CDR1 and CDR2 sequences are MNHNS and SASEGT. The CDR3 is made up of 14 amino acids. V was clipped by 0 bases and J by 2 bases, with 4 bases between them. The CDR3 is CASSEAHNTGELFF. The CDR3 DNA is TGTGCCAGCAGTGAAGCCCATAACACCGGGGAGCTGTTTTTT.

The CDR3 DNA is TGTGCCAGCACACAGGGCCCCTACGAGCAGTACTTC. This codes for CASTQGPYEQYF. The J gene is TRBJ2-7, the V gene TRBV2, with a weak D call TRBD1 (6 bases). Germline V gives CDR1 SNHLY, CDR2 FYNNEI. V was pared by 7 bases and J by 2 bases, with 9 bases between. The CDR3 is made up of 12 amino acids.

The V gene is TRBV5-8, the J gene TRBJ1-6; no clear D gene. The CDR3 runs 11 residues. V lost 4 bases and J lost 9, with 5 bases in between. The V gene's germline CDR1 is SGHTS and CDR2 YDEGEE. DNA for the CDR3: TGTGCCAGCAGCCCCGGTTCACCCCTCCACTTT. Amino acids: CASSPGSPLHF.

This chain uses TRBV2 with TRBJ1-1, with D possibly matching TRBD1 (5 bases). V was trimmed by 5 bases and J by 6 bases, leaving 10 bases between them. The CDR3 totals 12 residues. Per the germline V gene, CDR1 is SNHLY and CDR2 is FYNNEI. This CDR3 is CASSKGTAEAFF. CDR3 nucleotide sequence: TGTGCCAGCAGTAAAGGGACGGCTGAAGCTTTCTTT.

The chain joins TRBV30 to TRBJ1-3; no clear D. There are 15 residues in the CDR3. The germline CDR1 and CDR2 sequences are GTSNPN and SVGIG (reference sequence). V was pared by 0 bases and J by 3 bases, with 12 bases between. The CDR3 protein is CAWSVRLAGGNTIYF. CDR3 DNA: TGTGCCTGGAGTGTACGGCTCGCAGGTGGAAACACCATATATTTT.

The chain joins TRBV7-9 to TRBJ2-2; the D is unclear. Germline CDR1 and CDR2: SEHNR and FQNEAQ (reference sequence). The V end lost 5 bases, the J end lost 1 base, and 8 bases lay between the germline ends. The CDR3 is made up of 14 amino acids. The CDR3 coding sequence is TGTGCCAGCAGCCCCCCACGGAACACCGGGGAGCTGTTTTTT. Protein product: CASSPPRNTGELFF.

V usage is TRBV11-2 and J usage is TRBJ2-1; weak D call: TRBD2 (5 bases). V shed 9 bases and J shed 6 bases, with 21 bases lying between them. The CDR3 runs to 15 residues. The germline V gene has CDR1 SGHAT and CDR2 FQNNGV. Here the CDR3 DNA reads TGTGCCAGTTCCACCCCCGGGGTTTTGCTCAATGAGCAGTTCTTC. Translation: CASSTPGVLLNEQFF.

V usage is TRBV6-5 and J usage is TRBJ1-2; no clear D gene. The CDR3 totals 14 residues. Germline values: CDR1 MNHEY, CDR2 SVGAGI. Between the trimmed V and J ends, which lost 7 bases and 4 bases, there was a span of 16 bases. Here the CDR3 DNA reads TGTGCCAGCACCCCCCGGAGGGATTTCTATGGCTACACCTTC. The encoded protein is CASTPRRDFYGYTF.

The rearrangement joins TRBV19 to TRBJ1-5; a possible D gene is TRBD1 (6 bases). Germline CDR1 LNHDA, CDR2 SQIVND (reference sequence). The CDR3 is 16 amino acids. The V gene lost 4 bases and the J gene lost 2 bases, with 15 bases spanning the gap. CDR3 DNA: TGTGCCAGTAGTAGTGTACAGGGAAGGGGCAATCAGCCCCAGCATTTT. It codes for CASSSVQGRGNQPQHF.

This chain uses TRBV5-1 with TRBJ2-3; D remains unclear. This CDR3 has 16 residues. The V gene lost 4 bases and the J gene lost 0 bases, with 15 bases spanning the gap. Germline lookup yields CDR1 SGHRS and CDR2 YFSETQ. The CDR3 is CASSPWAGASTDTQYF. CDR3 DNA: TGCGCCAGCAGCCCATGGGCAGGCGCGAGCACAGATACGCAGTATTTT.

The J gene is TRBJ1-6, the V gene TRBV30; tentatively, D is TRBD1 (6 bases). This CDR3 region has 14 residues. The V and J ends lost 0 bases and 10 bases respectively, with 13 bases between them. Germline V CDR1 and CDR2: GTSNPN, SVGIG (reference sequence). The CDR3 region is CAWSVLQGGSPLHF. CDR3 nucleotides: TGTGCCTGGAGTGTACTTCAAGGGGGGTCACCCCTCCACTTT.

The chain recombines TRBV6-5 with TRBJ1-2; D is undetermined. The germline V and J ends were trimmed by 6 bases and 7 bases, with 9 bases remaining between them. Per germline, CDR1 MNHEY and CDR2 SVGAGI. This CDR3 has 11 amino acids. This chain's CDR3 is CASSVVAGYTF. The CDR3 DNA is TGTGCCAGCAGCGTCGTGGCTGGCTACACCTTC.

This chain uses TRBV30 with TRBJ2-1; 9 bases map to TRBD2. Per the germline V gene, CDR1 is GTSNPN and CDR2 is SVGIG (reference sequence). The CDR3 is made up of 15 amino acids. V trimming: 0 bases; J trimming: 8 bases; junction bases outside the gene matches: 8. CDR3 bases: TGTGCCTGGAGTGTATTGGCGGGGGGGCGCGATGAGCAGTTCTTC. Protein: CAWSVLAGGRDEQFF.

V usage is TRBV25-1 and J usage is TRBJ1-2; 9 bases map to TRBD1. This CDR3 contains 13 residues. V was pared by 6 bases and J by 5 bases, with 4 bases of the junction left unmatched. Germline CDR1 reads MGHDK; CDR2 reads SYGVNS. CDR3 sequence: CASRGGQGYGYTF. The CDR3 DNA sequence: TGTGCCAGCAGGGGAGGACAGGGGTATGGCTACACCTTC.

The chain is built from TRBV3-1 (or the pseudogene TRBV3-2) and TRBJ1-5; D not certain. V was cut by 0 bases and J by 6 bases, with 12 bases left in between. Germline loops: CDR1 LGHDT, CDR2 YNNKEL (reference sequence). The CDR3 contains 15 residues. DNA for the CDR3: TGTGCCAGCAGCCAAGATCCCGGGAGGGCTCAGCCCCAGCATTTT. Translated, it gives CASSQDPGRAQPQHF.

The CDR3 is CASSLGTGSYQPQHF. CDR3 DNA: TGTGCCAGCAGCTTAGGGACAGGGAGCTACCAGCCCCAGCATTTT. The V and J genes are TRBV11-2 and TRBJ1-5; 8 nucleotides line up with TRBD1. V shed 1 base, J shed 7 bases, and the junction held 6 bases outside the gene matches. Germline CDR1 is SGHAT and CDR2 is FQNNGV. The CDR3 is 15 residues long.

The V call is TRBV18, the J call TRBJ2-5; TRBD1 matches at 7 bases. With 8 bases clipped from V and 1 base from J, the junction kept 4 bases outside the gene matches. This CDR3 region has 13 residues. Germline lookup yields CDR1 KGHSH and CDR2 LQKENI. CDR3 loop: CASQRDSQETQYF. CDR3 bases: TGTGCCAGCCAGAGGGACAGCCAAGAGACCCAGTACTTC.

The rearrangement joins TRBV10-2 to TRBJ2-5; D is unclear. The ends were cut back, 3 bases at V and 4 bases at J, with 6 bases in the middle. Germline V lookup: CDR1 WSHSY, CDR2 SAAADI. The CDR3 runs 12 residues. CDR3 nucleotides: TGCGCCAGCAGTGATCAGGTAGAGACCCAGTACTTC. As protein: CASSDQVETQYF.

The rearrangement links TRBV12-3 or TRBV12-4 to TRBJ2-7, with D possibly being TRBD1 (6 bases). Deletions cut 4 bases from V and 4 bases from J, with 8 bases between. The CDR3 runs to 12 residues. DNA for the CDR3: TGTGCCAGCAGTTCGACAGGATACGAGCAGTACTTC. Translating it yields CASSSTGYEQYF.

The genes are TRBV5-6 and TRBJ2-7, with D tentatively TRBD1 (5 bases). The CDR3 loop spans 14 amino acids. Deletions cut 2 bases from V and 0 bases from J, with 9 bases between. Germline CDR1 is SGHDT and CDR2 is YYEEEE. CDR3 DNA: TGTGCCAGCAGCTTTTTACAGGACTCCTACGAGCAGTACTTC. Protein sequence: CASSFLQDSYEQYF.

This chain uses TRBV24-1 with TRBJ1-1; 9 bases agree with TRBD1. V dropped 7 bases and J dropped 1; count of bases not matched to a gene: 0. Germline V gives CDR1 KGHDR, CDR2 SFDVKD. The CDR3 contains 13 residues. The CDR3 region is CATRGQGNTEAFF. The CDR3 nucleotides read TGTGCCACCAGGGGACAGGGGAACACTGAAGCTTTCTTT.

This clone was detected only once. The chain couples TRBV27 to TRBJ2-3; a possible D gene is TRBD1 (5 bases). Trimming cost V 6 bases and J 4 bases, with 14 bases left between them. The CDR3 covers 14 residues. Germline CDR1 reads MNHEY; CDR2 reads SMNVEV (reference sequence). The CDR3 loop is CASSLQGFADTQYF. CDR3 bases: TGTGCCAGCAGCCTGCAGGGTTTCGCAGATACGCAGTATTTT.

The gene calls are TRBV19 and TRBJ1-2; TRBD1 aligns across 7 bases. V lost 3 bases to trimming and J lost 6 bases; unmatched junction nucleotides: 7. The germline V gene has CDR1 LNHDA and CDR2 SQIVND (reference sequence). The CDR3 loop spans 14 amino acids. The CDR3 DNA reads TGTGCCAGTAGTATCAGGGGGAATATCGATGGCTACACCTTC. Translation gives CASSIRGNIDGYTF.

The V and J genes are TRBV25-1 and TRBJ1-1; weak D call: TRBD1 (5 bases). CDR3 size: 13 residues. Germline V CDR1 and CDR2: MGHDK, SYGVNS. The V gene lost 5 bases and the J gene lost 3 bases, with 10 bases spanning the gap. CDR3 in amino acids: CASSNFRDTEAFF. As DNA, the CDR3 is TGTGCCAGCAGTAATTTCAGGGACACTGAAGCTTTCTTT.

This sequence joins TRBV7-2 and TRBJ1-3, with D maybe TRBD1 (6 bases). Germline values: CDR1 SGHTA, CDR2 FQGNSA. Between the trimmed V and J ends, which lost 8 bases and 4 bases, there was a span of 18 bases. The CDR3 extends over 15 amino acids. The CDR3 loop is CASSAGPGQGNTIYF. CDR3 DNA: TGTGCCAGCTCGGCAGGGCCGGGACAAGGAAACACCATATATTTT.

V usage is TRBV19 and J usage is TRBJ1-5; D gene unclear. CDR1 and CDR2 (germline): LNHDA, SQIVND (reference sequence). The V end was cut by 4 bases, the J end by 0 bases, with 4 bases between. The CDR3 is made up of 13 amino acids. DNA for the CDR3: TGTGCCAGTAGTAAATATAGCAATCAGCCCCAGCATTTT. Translation gives CASSKYSNQPQHF.

The chain is built from TRBV19 and TRBJ1-1; D is possibly TRBD1 (5 bases). The CDR3 contains 14 residues. Trimming took 0 bases from V and 7 from J, leaving 12 bases between them. CDR1 and CDR2 from the germline V gene are LNHDA and SQIVND (reference sequence). In DNA, the CDR3 is TGTGCCAGTAGTATAGATGGGCCTGGGGGTGAAGCTTTCTTT. Amino acid sequence: CASSIDGPGGEAFF.

The chain has TRBV14 and TRBJ2-5; TRBD1 might be the D (5 bases). The CDR3 has 17 residues. Germline V CDR1 and CDR2: SGHDN, FVKESK. Trimming stripped 0 bases from V and 1 base from J, with 15 bases between. CDR3 loop: CASSQDYSGRGQETQYF. In DNA form, the CDR3 reads TGTGCCAGCAGCCAAGATTATTCAGGAAGGGGCCAAGAGACCCAGTACTTC.